A selection of T cell receptor beta chains follows, all from one sample in a study of CD8 T cells in Susac syndrome. One entry per CDR3 protein, called by TCRdb with MiXCR from the immunoSEQ multiplex PCR reads. The sample shows some 170,000 distinct CDR3 sequences, 93% of them seen only once. Sequencing used CD4+ T cells from PBMCs. The receptors were gathered from a human donor in good health. Both conserved end residues are part of each CDR3. Each record gives: CDR3 protein, CDR3 DNA, D gene, clone size, V gene, J gene. The D gene is left open where the match is weak. Size values are once, few and many counts, or a class for expanded clones, and some rows have none.

CASTIRDTQYF	TGTGCCAGCACGATCCGAGATACGCAGTATTTT	NA	NA	TRBV12-3/TRBV12-4	TRBJ2-3
CASSSGQGSPHEQYF	TGTGCCAGCAGCTCTGGACAGGGGAGTCCGCACGAGCAGTACTTC	TRBD1	NA	TRBV5-4	TRBJ2-7
CASSLGAQGGPGAFF	TGTGCCAGCAGTTTAGGTGCTCAGGGCGGCCCCGGAGCTTTCTTT	NA	NA	TRBV12-3/TRBV12-4	TRBJ1-1
CASSKCETVIYGYTF	TGTGCCAGCAGCAAATGCGAGACAGTGATCTATGGCTACACCTTC	NA	NA	TRBV21-1	TRBJ1-2
CASSPQQGAVEAFF	TGTGCCAGCTCACCACAACAGGGGGCCGTTGAAGCTTTCTTT	TRBD1	NA	TRBV18	TRBJ1-1
CASRIYRDTGELFF	TGTGCCAGCAGAATATATAGGGACACCGGGGAGCTGTTTTTT	NA	few	TRBV6-1	TRBJ2-2
CASSQDQRVTGELFF	TGTGCCAGCAGCCAAGATCAACGGGTCACCGGGGAGCTGTTTTTT	NA	NA	TRBV3-1	TRBJ2-2
CSVGGGGNQPQHF	TGCAGCGTCGGAGGGGGCGGCAATCAGCCCCAGCATTTT	TRBD1	NA	TRBV29-1	TRBJ1-5
CATSRKNTEAFF	TGTGCCACCAGCAGGAAGAACACTGAAGCTTTCTTT	NA	NA	TRBV15	TRBJ1-1
CASSETNRRPQHF	TGTGCCAGCAGTGAAACTAATCGGAGGCCCCAGCATTTT	NA	NA	TRBV6-1	TRBJ1-5
CSARETSGGVQETQYF	TGCAGTGCTAGAGAAACGAGCGGGGGGGTCCAAGAGACCCAGTACTTC	TRBD2	NA	TRBV20-1	TRBJ2-5
CASSWRVATDTQYF	TGTGCCAGCTCCTGGAGGGTGGCTACAGATACGCAGTATTTT	NA	NA	TRBV7-9	TRBJ2-3
CASSSFYEQYF	TGTGCCAGCAGTTCCTTCTACGAGCAGTACTTC	NA	NA	TRBV6-2/TRBV6-3	TRBJ2-7
CAIRRQGGYEQFF	TGTGCCATCAGACGACAGGGAGGGTATGAGCAGTTCTTC	NA	NA	TRBV10-3	TRBJ2-1
CSAPDRGGEKLFF	TGCAGTGCCCCCGACAGGGGTGGGGAAAAACTGTTTTTT	TRBD1	NA	TRBV20-1	TRBJ1-4
CASSPPRQGAVNSPLHF	TGCGCCAGCAGCCCCCCGCGCCAGGGGGCCGTTAATTCACCCCTCCACTTT	TRBD1	once	TRBV4-1	TRBJ1-6
CASSQDLGASRYNEQFF	TGTGCCAGCAGCCAAGATTTGGGGGCTAGCAGATACAATGAGCAGTTCTTC	NA	NA	TRBV3-1	TRBJ2-1
CASSWTGYQETQYF	TGTGCCAGCAGCTGGACAGGATACCAAGAGACCCAGTACTTC	TRBD1	NA	TRBV7-9	TRBJ2-5
CAWSAGGSTYEQYF	TGTGCCTGGAGTGCGGGGGGTTCGACCTACGAGCAGTACTTC	TRBD2	NA	TRBV30	TRBJ2-7
CASSPRDHSNQPQHF	TGTGCCAGCAGTCCTCGGGACCACAGCAATCAGCCCCAGCATTTT	NA	NA	TRBV6-1	TRBJ1-5
CASSVRGSSYEQYF	TGTGCCAGCAGCGTAAGGGGGAGCTCCTACGAGCAGTACTTC	NA	NA	TRBV9	TRBJ2-7
CSVNKGGETQYF	TGCAGCGTCAACAAAGGGGGAGAGACCCAGTACTTC	NA	NA	TRBV29-1	TRBJ2-5
CASQTDSGNTIYF	TGTGCCAGCCAGACAGATTCTGGAAACACCATATATTTT	NA	NA	TRBV10-3	TRBJ1-3
CASNYLGGNSNQPQHF	TGCGCCAGCAACTACCTGGGAGGGAATAGCAATCAGCCCCAGCATTTT	NA	NA	TRBV23-1	TRBJ1-5
CSVGADRSPGGTEAFF	TGCAGCGTTGGAGCGGACAGGTCTCCTGGGGGCACTGAAGCTTTCTTT	TRBD1	NA	TRBV29-1	TRBJ1-1
CAWSALGEQYF	TGTGCCTGGAGTGCCCTAGGGGAGCAGTACTTC	NA	NA	TRBV30	TRBJ2-7
CASSSWTANQPQHF	TGTGCCAGCAGCTCCTGGACAGCGAATCAGCCCCAGCATTTT	NA	NA	TRBV5-8	TRBJ1-5
CASEPGQGLEAFF	TGTGCCAGCGAACCGGGACAAGGTCTTGAAGCTTTCTTT	NA	NA	TRBV2	TRBJ1-1
CASSPNRGENTEAFF	TGCGCCAGCAGCCCGAACAGGGGAGAGAACACTGAAGCTTTCTTT	TRBD1	NA	TRBV4-1	TRBJ1-1
CASSYGELYEQYF	TGTGCCAGCAGTTACGGGGAGCTCTACGAGCAGTACTTC	NA	NA	TRBV6-6	TRBJ2-7
CSAPLLGSGSTEAFF	TGCAGTGCTCCTTTGTTGGGTTCCGGCAGCACTGAAGCTTTCTTT	NA	NA	TRBV20-1	TRBJ1-1
CASSQWTGSGNTIYF	TGCGCCAGCAGCCAATGGACAGGATCTGGAAACACCATATATTTT	TRBD1	NA	TRBV5-1	TRBJ1-3
CAWRGMGGFTEAFF	TGTGCCTGGAGAGGGATGGGCGGATTCACTGAAGCTTTCTTT	NA	NA	TRBV30	TRBJ1-1
CASSDREPNHSPLHF	TGTGCCAGCAGTGACCGGGAGCCAAACCATTCACCCCTCCACTTT	NA	NA	TRBV2	TRBJ1-6
CASSLGYLLETQYF	TGTGCCAGCAGTTTAGGTTATCTGCTAGAGACCCAGTACTTC	NA	NA	TRBV12-3/TRBV12-4	TRBJ2-5
CSVVSGNEKLFF	TGCAGCGTTGTAAGTGGTAATGAAAAACTGTTTTTT	NA	NA	TRBV29-1	TRBJ1-4
CSARGIQEGEQYF	TGCAGTGCTAGAGGCATACAGGAAGGAGAGCAGTACTTC	NA	NA	TRBV20-1	TRBJ2-7
CASRQSTTEAFF	TGTGCCAGCAGACAGTCAACCACTGAAGCTTTCTTT	NA	NA	TRBV2	TRBJ1-1
CASSSRELLSTDTQYF	TGCGCCAGCAGCTCACGGGAGCTCTTAAGCACAGATACGCAGTATTTT	NA	once	TRBV5-1	TRBJ2-3
CSATGGRTEAFF	TGCAGTGCTACAGGGGGCCGAACTGAAGCTTTCTTT	TRBD1	once	TRBV20-1	TRBJ1-1
CASSKQGSSQPQHF	TGTGCCAGCAGCAAACAGGGGTCTTCACAGCCCCAGCATTTT	TRBD1	once	TRBV3-1	TRBJ1-5
CATSDRALREKLFF	TGTGCCACCAGCGACCGGGCCCTGAGGGAAAAACTGTTTTTT	NA	NA	TRBV15	TRBJ1-4
CASSFDRGYNEQFF	TGTGCCAGCAGCTTTGACAGGGGCTACAATGAGCAGTTCTTC	TRBD1	once	TRBV7-2	TRBJ2-1
CASSDGQGVNTEAFF	TGTGCCAGCAGTGACGGACAGGGGGTGAACACTGAAGCTTTCTTT	TRBD1	NA	TRBV6-1	TRBJ1-1
CASSLFGGPYNEQFF	TGTGCCAGCAGCCTTTTCGGGGGCCCCTACAATGAGCAGTTCTTC	NA	NA	TRBV3-1	TRBJ2-1
CASSQGTAPYGYTF	TGTGCCAGCAGCCAAGGGACCGCGCCCTATGGCTACACCTTC	NA	NA	TRBV3-1	TRBJ1-2
CASTTLTGGRGYTF	TGCGCCAGCACCACACTGACAGGGGGCAGGGGCTACACCTTC	TRBD1	NA	TRBV5-1	TRBJ1-2
CASSVDSGPYNEQFF	TGTGCCAGCAGCGTCGACAGCGGGCCTTACAATGAGCAGTTCTTC	NA	NA	TRBV9	TRBJ2-1
CASSEHLSGELFF	TGTGCCAGCAGTGAGCATCTATCCGGGGAGCTGTTTTTT	NA	NA	TRBV6-1	TRBJ2-2
CASSEGLFSGNTIYF	TGTGCCAGCAGTGAAGGGTTATTCTCTGGAAACACCATATATTTT	NA	NA	TRBV25-1	TRBJ1-3
CASRSREQFF	TGTGCCAGCAGGTCAAGAGAGCAGTTCTTC	NA	NA	TRBV2	TRBJ2-1
CASSVSTARGNTIYF	TGTGCCAGCAGCGTCAGTACAGCGCGAGGAAACACCATATATTTT	NA	NA	TRBV9	TRBJ1-3
CASSLGGGIQPQHF	TGTGCCAGCAGTTTAGGTGGGGGAATTCAGCCCCAGCATTTT	NA	NA	TRBV12-3/TRBV12-4	TRBJ1-5
CSATKPRQGASNQPQHF	TGCAGTGCCACGAAGCCCCGACAGGGGGCTTCAAATCAGCCCCAGCATTTT	TRBD1	once	TRBV20-1	TRBJ1-5
CSVEAEVERGGTDTQYF	TGCAGCGTTGAAGCGGAGGTGGAGCGGGGCGGGACAGATACGCAGTATTTT	TRBD2	NA	TRBV29-1	TRBJ2-3
CASSLRRDNYGYTF	TGTGCCAGCAGCTTACGACGGGACAACTATGGCTACACCTTC	NA	NA	TRBV7-2	TRBJ1-2
CSVRLEETQYF	TGCAGCGTTCGTCTAGAAGAGACCCAGTACTTC	NA	NA	TRBV29-1	TRBJ2-5
CATSRDNVADTQYF	TGTGCCACCAGCAGAGATAACGTCGCGGATACGCAGTATTTT	NA	NA	TRBV15	TRBJ2-3
CASSMEAQTQYF	TGTGCCAGTAGTATGGAGGCACAGACCCAGTACTTC	NA	NA	TRBV19	TRBJ2-5
CSVHPRLRVDTEAFF	TGCAGCGTTCATCCTCGGTTGAGGGTGGACACTGAAGCTTTCTTT	NA	NA	TRBV29-1	TRBJ1-1